This TCR beta chain appears in the sequencing data of a study of blood T cell repertoires in COVID-19. Study information: Donors in the United States, Italy and Spain gave samples during acute or convalescent COVID-19. The analysed material was cDNA or gDNA that came from T cells, B-cell-depleted T cells, or PBMCs.

The V gene lost 3 bases and the J gene lost 6 bases, with 24 bases spanning the gap. CDR1 and CDR2 from the germline V gene are SGHTA and FQGNSA. This CDR3 region has 18 residues. In the study's own analysis: Amplification from reference gene primers served as the basis for estimated nucleated cell counts. The repertoire was sequenced with immunoSEQ multiplex PCR; TCRdb's copy has only in-frame clones and lacks some. V and J calls and clone size are copied from that table; D and trimming were computed from the DNA. The sample gives 200,000 to 250,000 clones, roughly 80% of which show up once; around 3.3% is in the top ten.

The specimen sequenced was peripheral blood. The J gene is TRBJ2-1, the V gene TRBV7-2; D is perhaps TRBD1 (6 bases). This TCR came from a woman under 30 with acute or convalescent COVID-19. CDR3 amino acids: CASSFFASLDRSLNEQFF. The CDR3, as DNA: TGTGCCAGCAGCTTCTTCGCCTCTTTGGACAGATCCCTCAATGAGCAGTTCTTC.